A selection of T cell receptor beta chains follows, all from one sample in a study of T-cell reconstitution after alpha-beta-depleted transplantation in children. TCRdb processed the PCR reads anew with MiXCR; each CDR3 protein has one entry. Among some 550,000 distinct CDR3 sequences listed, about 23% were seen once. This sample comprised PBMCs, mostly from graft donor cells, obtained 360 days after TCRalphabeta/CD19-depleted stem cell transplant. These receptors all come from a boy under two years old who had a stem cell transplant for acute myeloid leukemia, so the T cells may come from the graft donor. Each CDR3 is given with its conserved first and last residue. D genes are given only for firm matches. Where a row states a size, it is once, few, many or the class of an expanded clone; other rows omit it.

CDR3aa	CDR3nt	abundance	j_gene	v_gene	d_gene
CSASGGTVNSPLHF	TGCAGTGCTAGTGGCGGGACAGTAAATTCACCCCTCCACTTT	many	TRBJ1-6	TRBV20-1	TRBD1
CASGPAGVSGELFF	TGTGCCAGCGGTCCAGCGGGGGTATCCGGGGAGCTGTTTTTT	many	TRBJ2-2	TRBV14	TRBD2
CATSRSGTTDTQYF	TGTGCCACCAGCAGATCTGGGACCACAGATACGCAGTATTTT	NA	TRBJ2-3	TRBV15	NA
CASSQGRGSSYNEQFF	TGTGCCAGCAGCCAAGGGCGGGGGAGCTCCTACAATGAGCAGTTCTTC	NA	TRBJ2-1	TRBV4-2	TRBD2
CASSVTGLGNQPQHF	TGTGCCAGCAGTGTGACCGGTTTAGGGAATCAGCCCCAGCATTTT	NA	TRBJ1-5	TRBV2	NA
CASCKSGGFGNEQFF	TGTGCCAGCTGCAAAAGCGGGGGCTTTGGGAATGAGCAGTTCTTC	NA	TRBJ2-1	TRBV7-9	TRBD2
CSARGLLNTGELFF	TGCAGTGCTAGGGGACTTCTGAACACCGGGGAGCTGTTTTTT	many	TRBJ2-2	TRBV20-1	NA
CSASAGSRRYNEQFF	TGCAGTGCTAGTGCAGGTAGTCGTCGGTACAATGAGCAGTTCTTC	many	TRBJ2-1	TRBV20-1	NA
CSARRTGGRSTEAFF	TGCAGTGCTAGACGGACAGGGGGCCGGTCTACTGAAGCTTTCTTT	few	TRBJ1-1	TRBV20-1	TRBD1
CASSATGRYNQPQHF	TGTGCCAGCAGTGCGACAGGGAGGTACAATCAGCCCCAGCATTTT	few	TRBJ1-5	TRBV6-1	TRBD1
CASSNHRDSYNEQFF	TGTGCCAGCAGTAACCACAGGGACTCCTACAATGAGCAGTTCTTC	many	TRBJ2-1	TRBV12-3/TRBV12-4	NA
CASSSNDSLEGETQYF	TGTGCCAGCAGTTCCAATGACTCACTAGAGGGCGAGACCCAGTACTTC	few	TRBJ2-5	TRBV12-3/TRBV12-4	NA
CAGGFEGTSGANVLTF	TGTGCCGGCGGTTTTGAGGGAACATCCGGGGCCAACGTCCTGACTTTC	few	TRBJ2-6	TRBV6-5	NA
CATSRTLSPGLAGIADTQYF	TGTGCCACCAGCAGAACACTCTCTCCAGGACTAGCGGGGATCGCAGATACGCAGTATTTT	many	TRBJ2-3	TRBV15	TRBD2
CASMTQSTGTDTQYF	TGCGCCAGCATGACGCAAAGCACGGGCACAGATACGCAGTATTTT	many	TRBJ2-3	TRBV5-1	NA
CASRPYSQGSQETQYF	TGTGCCAGCAGGCCCTATTCCCAGGGTAGCCAAGAGACCCAGTACTTC	NA	TRBJ2-5	TRBV12-3/TRBV12-4	NA
CASSLAGPGVTQYF	TGCGCCAGCAGCTTGGCCGGACCAGGGGTGACCCAGTACTTC	few	TRBJ2-5	TRBV5-1	NA
CASSQEGTGANVLTF	TGTGCCAGCAGCCAAGAAGGTACTGGGGCCAACGTCCTGACTTTC	many	TRBJ2-6	TRBV4-2	NA
CSVGGGDRADTEAFF	TGCAGCGTTGGGGGGGGAGACAGGGCCGACACTGAAGCTTTCTTT	once	TRBJ1-1	TRBV29-1	TRBD1
CASSPYGTAVPNTIYF	TGCGCCAGCAGCCCGTACGGGACAGCGGTGCCAAACACCATATATTTT	few	TRBJ1-3	TRBV4-3	TRBD1
CASRGITDGRGTQYF	TGTGCCAGCAGGGGAATAACGGACGGAAGGGGGACCCAGTACTTC	NA	TRBJ2-5	TRBV6-1	NA
CAISDRGEAFF	TGTGCCATCAGTGACAGGGGTGAAGCTTTCTTT	NA	TRBJ1-1	TRBV10-3	NA
CASSSVGIPSTDTQYF	TGTGCCAGCAGTTCCGTCGGGATCCCATCAACAGATACGCAGTATTTT	NA	TRBJ2-3	TRBV28	NA
CASSLWGSTGELFF	TGTGCCAGCAGTTTATGGGGGTCCACCGGGGAGCTGTTTTTT	NA	TRBJ2-2	TRBV12-3/TRBV12-4	NA
CASSVVVGGPYNEQFF	TGTGCCAGCAGCGTAGTCGTAGGGGGCCCCTACAATGAGCAGTTCTTC	NA	TRBJ2-1	TRBV9	TRBD1
CASGLGADTQYF	TGTGCCAGCGGACTCGGGGCGGATACGCAGTATTTT	NA	TRBJ2-3	TRBV18	NA
CASSQFQGQRSGIQYF	TGCGCCAGCAGCCAATTCCAGGGTCAGCGGTCCGGCATTCAGTACTTC	NA	TRBJ2-4	TRBV4-1	NA
CASSPASTGLSEAFF	TGCGCCAGCAGCCCGGCCTCGACAGGTTTGTCTGAAGCTTTCTTT	NA	TRBJ1-1	TRBV5-1	NA
CASSFTGATYNEQFF	TGCGCCAGCAGCTTTACAGGGGCCACCTACAATGAGCAGTTCTTC	NA	TRBJ2-1	TRBV5-1	TRBD1
CSVSGGGIPSYNEQFF	TGCAGTGTTTCCGGTGGAGGTATCCCCTCCTACAATGAGCAGTTCTTC	NA	TRBJ2-1	TRBV20-1	NA
CSVTPLSANEQFF	TGCAGCGTTACCCCCTTATCCGCGAATGAGCAGTTCTTC	few	TRBJ2-1	TRBV29-1	NA
CASSLLAGGPSLAKNIQYF	TGCGCCAGCAGCCTTTTAGCGGGGGGTCCTTCTCTAGCCAAAAACATTCAGTACTTC	many	TRBJ2-4	TRBV4-3	TRBD2
CASSVGWRDGETQYF	TGTGCCAGCAGCGTAGGTTGGCGGGACGGAGAGACCCAGTACTTC	many	TRBJ2-5	TRBV9	NA
CASSLGQGVSYEQYF	TGTGCCAGCAGCTTGGGACAGGGGGTCTCCTACGAGCAGTACTTC	NA	TRBJ2-7	TRBV5-6	TRBD1
CSAWSGGNTEAFF	TGCAGTGCGTGGTCTGGGGGCAACACTGAAGCTTTCTTT	once	TRBJ1-1	TRBV20-1	NA
CASSFSGTGLTTDTQYF	TGTGCCAGCAGCTTCTCGGGGACGGGACTTACCACAGATACGCAGTATTTT	few	TRBJ2-3	TRBV7-9	NA
CASSASRTGAYEQYF	TGTGCCAGCAGCGCCTCCCGGACAGGGGCATACGAGCAGTACTTC	NA	TRBJ2-7	TRBV9	TRBD1
CSVESGVYGYTF	TGCAGCGTTGAATCAGGGGTGTATGGCTACACCTTC	many	TRBJ1-2	TRBV29-1	NA
CASSLRQLGYNEQFF	TGCGCCAGCAGCTTGAGGCAGCTAGGCTACAATGAGCAGTTCTTC	many	TRBJ2-1	TRBV5-1	NA
CASSYSGGEFYEQYF	TGTGCCAGCAGTTACTCAGGAGGGGAATTCTACGAGCAGTACTTC	NA	TRBJ2-7	TRBV6-2/TRBV6-3	NA
CASSLVAGGYNSPLHF	TGCGCCAGCAGCTTGGTGGCAGGGGGTTATAATTCACCCCTCCACTTT	few	TRBJ1-6	TRBV5-1	TRBD1
CATSESRGEPYNEQFF	TGTGCCACCAGTGAGTCCCGGGGGGAACCCTACAATGAGCAGTTCTTC	many	TRBJ2-1	TRBV24-1	TRBD2
CSAYPSGGAKDTQYF	TGCAGTGCGTATCCTAGCGGGGGGGCTAAAGATACGCAGTATTTT	NA	TRBJ2-3	TRBV20-1	TRBD2
CASSSLGVNTQYF	TGTGCCAGCAGTTCGTTAGGGGTAAATACGCAGTATTTT	few	TRBJ2-3	TRBV6-5	NA
CASSSHPWRTGELFF	TGTGCCAGCAGCTCTCATCCCTGGAGAACCGGGGAGCTGTTTTTT	NA	TRBJ2-2	TRBV7-6	NA
CATMEGSETQYF	TGTGCCACCATGGAGGGGTCAGAGACCCAGTACTTC	NA	TRBJ2-5	TRBV24-1	NA
CSAPLGVEQYF	TGCAGTGCCCCATTGGGCGTTGAGCAGTACTTC	many	TRBJ2-7	TRBV20-1	NA
CSAFGLAGYNEQFF	TGCAGTGCTTTTGGACTAGCGGGGTACAATGAGCAGTTCTTC	many	TRBJ2-1	TRBV20-1	TRBD2
CSASVVSGRSGGPRNIQYF	TGCAGTGCTTCTGTTGTTAGCGGAAGAAGCGGGGGGCCCAGGAACATTCAGTACTTC	NA	TRBJ2-4	TRBV20-1	TRBD2
CATAMSGANVLTF	TGTGCCACCGCCATGTCTGGGGCCAACGTCCTGACTTTC	once	TRBJ2-6	TRBV24-1	NA
CSADRGASYNEQFF	TGCAGCGCTGATCGGGGAGCCTCCTACAATGAGCAGTTCTTC	NA	TRBJ2-1	TRBV20-1	NA
CASSYKGPIYISSPGNTIYF	TGTGCCAGCAGTTACAAGGGGCCGATTTACATCTCATCTCCTGGAAACACCATATATTTT	NA	TRBJ1-3	TRBV6-2/TRBV6-3	NA